Listed here are 13 T cell receptor beta chains from one sample, sequenced in a study of T-cell memory formation after mild COVID-19. MiXCR, applied by TCRdb to the 5' RACE reads, yields one record per CDR3 protein. The sample consists of about 340,000 distinct CDR3 sequences, less than 20% of them appearing once. Input material: PBMCs or a T cell subset sorted from them (not recorded which). The source of these receptors is a man between 18 and 29 years old who had mild COVID-19 (a few samples of this study predate the infection). Cell type and time point are not known.

The table lists this clonotype with a few counts. The chain carries TRBV7-9 and TRBJ1-2, with a tentative D call TRBD1 (5 bases). V was cut by 2 bases and J by 4 bases, with 14 bases left in between. The germline V gene encodes CDR1 SEHNR and CDR2 FQNEAQ (reference sequence). CDR3 length equals 15 residues. In nucleotides, the CDR3 is TGTGCCAGCAGCTTATCGGGGGTTCCGAGCTATGGCTACACCTTC. Its protein product is CASSLSGVPSYGYTF.

A few counts support this clonotype. The chain couples TRBV29-1 to TRBJ1-4, with D unresolved. The ends were cut back, 4 bases at V and 8 bases at J, with 20 bases in the middle. The CDR3 totals 15 residues. CDR1 is SQVTM and CDR2 is ANQGSEA in the germline V gene. CDR3 loop: CSVGEALGSWEKLFF. The DNA for the CDR3 is TGCAGCGTTGGAGAAGCACTGGGTTCATGGGAAAAACTGTTTTTT.

This clonotype was detected only a few times. The chain links TRBV9 to TRBJ1-4; D is ambiguous. Trimming cost V 3 bases and J 11 bases, with 8 bases left between them. The V gene's germline CDR1 is SGDLS and CDR2 YYNGEE. The length of the CDR3 is 11 residues. CDR3 protein: CASSAGGKLFF. Written as DNA, the CDR3 is TGTGCCAGCAGCGCGGGCGGGAAACTGTTTTTT.

CDR3: CASSSAWDTEAFF. The CDR3, as DNA: TGTGCCAGCAGTTCTGCATGGGACACTGAAGCTTTCTTT. The chain couples TRBV4-2 to TRBJ1-1; D gene uncertain. The CDR3 is 13 amino acids. Germline V gene lookup returns CDR1 LGHNA and CDR2 YNFKEQ. Trimming pared 6 bases from V and 3 bases from J, leaving 11 bases between.

This clonotype was seen repeatedly, ten times or more. This chain uses TRBV6-5 with TRBJ2-3, with 7 bases identical to TRBD2. Trimming cost V 6 bases and J 4 bases; bases outside gene matches: 7. The CDR3 is 14 residues long. Germline V lookup: CDR1 MNHEY, CDR2 SVGAGI. CDR3 sequence (DNA): TGTGCCAGCAGGTCTTTCGGGGGGTCAGATACGCAGTATTTT. The encoded protein is CASRSFGGSDTQYF.

This clonotype came up a few times. This chain connects TRBV4-1 to TRBJ1-1; no clear D. V was pared by 4 bases and J by 5 bases, with 11 bases between. The length of the CDR3 is 13 residues. The germline gives CDR1 MGHRA, CDR2 YSYEKL. The CDR3 region has the DNA TGCGCCAGCAGCCTTATAGTCCATACTGAAGCTTTCTTT. Its protein is CASSLIVHTEAFF.

This chain links TRBV15 with TRBJ1-1; no reliable D call. Looked up from germline, CDR1 is LNHNV and CDR2 is YYDKDF (reference sequence). V lost 5 bases and J 7 bases, leaving 14 bases between the germline ends. There are 13 residues in the CDR3. For the CDR3, the DNA is TGTGCCACCAGCGTGGACGGAAAATTTGAAGCTTTCTTT. Its translation is CATSVDGKFEAFF.

This clonotype has just a few counts. This chain connects TRBV7-9 to TRBJ1-1, with a weak D call TRBD1 (5 bases). V gave up 5 bases and J gave up 4 bases, with 14 bases separating them. The CDR3 extends over 14 amino acids. Germline V gene sequence: CDR1 SEHNR, CDR2 FQNEAQ (reference sequence). The CDR3 reads CASSQAGLGTEAFF. CDR3 nucleotides: TGTGCCAGCAGCCAGGCAGGGTTGGGCACTGAAGCTTTCTTT.

V is TRBV11-1 and J is TRBJ2-5; TRBD2 agrees at 12 bases. This CDR3 comprises 15 residues. Trimming cost V 5 bases and J 4 bases; bases outside gene matches: 5. Per the germline V gene, CDR1 is SGHAT and CDR2 is FQDESV (reference sequence). CDR3 coding DNA: TGTGCCAGCAGCCCTAGCGGGGGGGCGGGAGAGACCCAGTACTTC. Translated: CASSPSGGAGETQYF.

CDR3 sequence: CASSPNGGRAFF. CDR3 sequence (DNA): TGCGCCAGCAGCCCGAACGGAGGGCGGGCTTTCTTT. The genes are TRBV4-1 and TRBJ1-1, with unresolved D. The CDR3 spans 12 residues. V was shortened by 4 bases and J by 11 bases, with 14 bases between the two germline ends. Per germline, CDR1 MGHRA and CDR2 YSYEKL.

V and J are TRBV7-6 and TRBJ1-5; D unresolved. The CDR3 totals 15 residues. The germline gives CDR1 SGHVS, CDR2 FNYEAQ. The V end was cut by 2 bases, the J end by 2 bases, with 10 bases between. CDR3 in amino acids: CASSLYSGGNQPQHF. Here the CDR3 DNA reads TGTGCCAGCAGCTTATACAGTGGGGGCAATCAGCCCCAGCATTTT.

This clonotype was observed many times. The chain employs TRBV10-1 and TRBJ2-3, with 10 positions matching TRBD2. CDR1 and CDR2 from the germline V gene are WNHNN and SYGVQD (reference sequence). The ends lost 8 bases at V and 1 base at J; junction bases unmatched: 3. This CDR3 is built from 14 residues. In nucleotides, the CDR3 is TGCGCCAGCGGAGGACTAGCGGGCACAGATACGCAGTATTTT. It translates to CASGGLAGTDTQYF.

This clonotype was counted between two and nine times. The chain combines TRBV7-2 with TRBJ2-3, with 7 bases lining up with TRBD2. This CDR3 is 15 amino acids long. Germline V gene sequence: CDR1 SGHTA, CDR2 FQGNSA. The junction had 9 bases not matched to a gene; V was cut back by 5 bases and J by 4 bases. This chain's CDR3 is CASSPRTSWADTQYF. In nucleotides, the CDR3 is TGTGCCAGCAGCCCCCGGACTAGTTGGGCAGATACGCAGTATTTT.